What follows describes a single T cell receptor (beta chain). No antigen is known for it. Some clones are missing from TCRdb's copy, which holds only in-frame ones; the method was immunoSEQ multiplex PCR. Among roughly 23,000 clones, about 89% were seen once, and the ten largest hold around 1.5%. This sample is part of a study of T cell repertoires and Cas9 in healthy adults. Looking at the study overall: SpCas9-reactive CD4 and CD8 T cells were characterized for potency, cytotoxicity and lineage. General observations from the study: SpCas9-reactive regulatory T cells reportedly mitigated SpCas9-reactive effector T cells in vitro.

Germline lookup yields CDR1 SGHNT and CDR2 YENEEA. V was clipped by 1 base and J by 10 bases; unmatched bases: 3. The CDR3 sequence is 14 residues long. This clonotype originated in a human donor in good health. This chain links TRBV11-3 with TRBJ1-6, with TRBD1 matching over 8 bases. Sequencing was carried out using CD4+ effector T cells (CD127+, CD25-, CD137-, CD154-) from PBMCs; culture status not recorded. CDR3 region: CASSLGTGNSPLHF. In DNA, the CDR3 is TGTGCCAGCAGCTTAGGGACAGGGAACTCACCCCTCCACTTT.